The entry below describes one TCR beta chain. This CDR3 is built from 15 residues. Trimming took 3 bases from V and 0 from J, leaving 11 bases between them. Looked up from germline, CDR1 is SGHAT and CDR2 is FQNNGV. Each subset's genomic DNA was split evenly across several immunoSEQ plates. Method: immunoSEQ multiplex PCR; TCRdb's copy keeps in-frame clones and lacks some. In the table there are about 2.4 million clones, over 85% of which are singletons. This record belongs to a study of shared clonotypes between healthy human individuals. Study context: The donor group consisted of a couple of women and three men, aged 18 to 49.

The sequencing input was naive CD4+ T cells sorted from blood. As to subset: CD45RA+ positively selected. The TCR sequence derives from a man younger than 35 in good health. The rearrangement joins TRBV11-2 to TRBJ1-1; D might be TRBD1 (5 bases). The CDR3 sequence is CASSFSTGLNTEAFF. The CDR3 DNA is TGTGCCAGCAGCTTCTCTACAGGACTGAACACTGAAGCTTTCTTT.